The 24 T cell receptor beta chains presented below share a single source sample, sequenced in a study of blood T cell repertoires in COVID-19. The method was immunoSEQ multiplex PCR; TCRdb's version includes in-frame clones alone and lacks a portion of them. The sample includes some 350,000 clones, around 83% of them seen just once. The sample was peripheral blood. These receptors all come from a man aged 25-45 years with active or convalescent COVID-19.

The CDR3 nucleotides read TGCGCCAGCAGCTTGGCCGGGGGAACGGGCGGAAACACCATATATTTT. It is translated as CASSLAGGTGGNTIYF. The chain couples TRBV5-1 to TRBJ1-3; D might be TRBD1 (5 bases). Per germline, CDR1 SGHRS and CDR2 YFSETQ. This CDR3 is built from 16 residues. V was pared by 0 bases and J by 4 bases, with 14 bases between.

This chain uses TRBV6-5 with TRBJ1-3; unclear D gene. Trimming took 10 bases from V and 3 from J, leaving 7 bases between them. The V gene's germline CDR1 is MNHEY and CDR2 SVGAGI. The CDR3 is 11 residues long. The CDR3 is CATEGGNTIYF. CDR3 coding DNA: TGTGCCACCGAGGGTGGAAACACCATATATTTT.

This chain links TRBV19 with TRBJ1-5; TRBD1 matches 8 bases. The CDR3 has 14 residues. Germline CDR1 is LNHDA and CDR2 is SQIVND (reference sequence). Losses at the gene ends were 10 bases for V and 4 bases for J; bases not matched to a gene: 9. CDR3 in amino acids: CATSGTGGNQPQHF. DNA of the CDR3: TGTGCCACCTCCGGGACAGGAGGGAATCAGCCCCAGCATTTT. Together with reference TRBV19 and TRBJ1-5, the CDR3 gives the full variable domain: DGGITQSPKYLFRKEGQNVTLSCEQNLNHDAMYWYRQDPGQGLRLIYYSQIVNDFQKGDIAEGYSVSREKKESFPLTVTSAQKNPTAFYLCATSGTGGNQPQHFGDGTRLSIL.

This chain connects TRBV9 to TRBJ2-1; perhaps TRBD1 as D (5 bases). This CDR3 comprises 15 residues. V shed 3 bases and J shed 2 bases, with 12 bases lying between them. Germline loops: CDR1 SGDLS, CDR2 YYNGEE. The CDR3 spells CASSARADPYNEQFF. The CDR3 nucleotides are TGTGCCAGCAGCGCCAGGGCGGATCCCTACAATGAGCAGTTCTTC.

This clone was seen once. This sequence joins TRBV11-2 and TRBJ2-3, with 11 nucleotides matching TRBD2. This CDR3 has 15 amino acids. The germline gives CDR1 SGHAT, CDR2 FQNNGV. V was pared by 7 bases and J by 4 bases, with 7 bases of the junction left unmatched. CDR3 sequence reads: CASTISGGAPDTQYF. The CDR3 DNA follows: TGTGCCAGCACCATTAGCGGGGGGGCGCCAGATACGCAGTATTTT. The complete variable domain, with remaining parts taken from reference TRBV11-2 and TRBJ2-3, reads EAGVAQSPRYKIIEKRQSVAFWCNPISGHATLYWYQQILGQGPKLLIQFQNNGVVDDSQLPKDRFSAERLKGVDSTLKIQPAKLEDSAVYLCASTISGGAPDTQYFGPGTRLTVL.

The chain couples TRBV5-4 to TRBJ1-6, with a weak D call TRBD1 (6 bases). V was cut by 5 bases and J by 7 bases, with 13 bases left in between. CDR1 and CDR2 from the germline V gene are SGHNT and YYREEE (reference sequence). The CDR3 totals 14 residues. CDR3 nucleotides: TGTGCCAGCAGAGTCCTCGGACAGAATTCACCCCTCCACTTT. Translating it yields CASRVLGQNSPLHF.

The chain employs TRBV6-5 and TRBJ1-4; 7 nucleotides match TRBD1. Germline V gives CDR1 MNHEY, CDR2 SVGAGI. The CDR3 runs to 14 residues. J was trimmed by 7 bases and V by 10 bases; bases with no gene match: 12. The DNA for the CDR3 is TGTGCCACCGGAGAACAGGGGAGGCGTGAAAAACTGTTTTTT. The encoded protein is CATGEQGRREKLFF.

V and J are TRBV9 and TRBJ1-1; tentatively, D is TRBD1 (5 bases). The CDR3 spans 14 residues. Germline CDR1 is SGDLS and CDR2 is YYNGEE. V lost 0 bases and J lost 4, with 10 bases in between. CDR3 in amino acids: CASSVEGLGTEAFF. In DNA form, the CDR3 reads TGTGCCAGCAGCGTAGAGGGGTTGGGCACTGAAGCTTTCTTT.

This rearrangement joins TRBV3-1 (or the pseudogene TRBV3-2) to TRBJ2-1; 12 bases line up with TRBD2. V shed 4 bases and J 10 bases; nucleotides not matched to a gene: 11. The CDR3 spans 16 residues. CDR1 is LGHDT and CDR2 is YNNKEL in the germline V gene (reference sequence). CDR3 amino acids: CASSPQSRTSGVEQFF. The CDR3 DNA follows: TGTGCCAGCAGCCCACAATCCCGGACTAGCGGGGTAGAGCAGTTCTTC.

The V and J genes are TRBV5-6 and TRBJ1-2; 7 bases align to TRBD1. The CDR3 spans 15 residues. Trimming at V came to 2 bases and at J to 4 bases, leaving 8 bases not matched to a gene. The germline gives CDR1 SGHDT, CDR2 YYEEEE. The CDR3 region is CASSFTGASVYGYTF. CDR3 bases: TGTGCCAGCAGCTTTACAGGGGCCTCTGTCTATGGCTACACCTTC.

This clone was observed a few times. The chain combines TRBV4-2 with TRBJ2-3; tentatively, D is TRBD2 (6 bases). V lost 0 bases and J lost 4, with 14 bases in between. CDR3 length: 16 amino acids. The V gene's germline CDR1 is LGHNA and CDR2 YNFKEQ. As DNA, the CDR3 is TGTGCCAGCAGCCAAGATAGGGGTAGCGGATCAGATACGCAGTATTTT. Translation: CASSQDRGSGSDTQYF.

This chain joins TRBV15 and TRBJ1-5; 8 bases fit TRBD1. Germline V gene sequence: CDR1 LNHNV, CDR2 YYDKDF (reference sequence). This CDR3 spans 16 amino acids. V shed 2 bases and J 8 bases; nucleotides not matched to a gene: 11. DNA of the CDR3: TGTGCCACCAGCAGAAAGGACAGGGAGGGATGGGAGCCCCAGCATTTT. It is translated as CATSRKDREGWEPQHF.

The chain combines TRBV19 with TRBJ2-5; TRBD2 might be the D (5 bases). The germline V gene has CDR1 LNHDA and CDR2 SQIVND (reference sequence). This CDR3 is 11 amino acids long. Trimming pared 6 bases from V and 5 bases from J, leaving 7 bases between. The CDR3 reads CASSPGETQYF. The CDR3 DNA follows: TGTGCCAGTAGCCCGGGGGAGACCCAGTACTTC. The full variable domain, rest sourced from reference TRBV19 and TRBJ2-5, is DGGITQSPKYLFRKEGQNVTLSCEQNLNHDAMYWYRQDPGQGLRLIYYSQIVNDFQKGDIAEGYSVSREKKESFPLTVTSAQKNPTAFYLCASSPGETQYFGPGTRLLVL.

The CDR3 loop reads CASSESSSGIYEQYF. CDR3 nucleotides: TGTGCCAGCAGTGAATCAAGTAGCGGGATCTACGAGCAGTACTTC. The chain recombines TRBV6-1 with TRBJ2-7; 8 bases are a match to TRBD2. Per the germline V gene, CDR1 is MNHNS and CDR2 is SASEGT. This CDR3 region has 15 residues. The trim removed 2 bases at V and 3 bases at J, leaving 6 bases unmatched.

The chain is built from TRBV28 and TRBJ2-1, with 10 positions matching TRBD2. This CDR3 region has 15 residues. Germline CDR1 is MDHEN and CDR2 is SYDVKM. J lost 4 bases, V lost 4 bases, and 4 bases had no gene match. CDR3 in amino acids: CASSSGLARYNEQFF. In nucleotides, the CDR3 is TGTGCCAGCAGTTCGGGACTAGCGAGATACAATGAGCAGTTCTTC.

DNA of the CDR3: TGTGCCAGCAGCTTAGAACAGGGGAATGAAAAACTGTTTTTT. The encoded protein is CASSLEQGNEKLFF. V is TRBV7-2 and J is TRBJ1-4; 7 bases are a match to TRBD1. This CDR3 has 14 amino acids. In germline, CDR1 is SGHTA, CDR2 FQGNSA. Trimming at V came to 1 base and at J to 5 bases, leaving 1 base not matched to a gene. Using reference TRBV7-2 and TRBJ1-4 for the parts outside the CDR3, the full variable domain is GAGVSQSPSNKVTEKGKDVELRCDPISGHTALYWYRQSLGQGLEFLIYFQGNSAPDKSGLPSDRFSAERTGGSVSTLTIQRTQQEDSAVYLCASSLEQGNEKLFFGSGTQLSVL.

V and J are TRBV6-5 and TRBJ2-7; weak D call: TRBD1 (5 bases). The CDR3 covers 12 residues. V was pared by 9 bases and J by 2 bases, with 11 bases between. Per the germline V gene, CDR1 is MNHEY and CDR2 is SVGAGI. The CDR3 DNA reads TGTGCCAGGTCAGGGATAGCCTACGAGCAGTACTTC. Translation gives CARSGIAYEQYF.

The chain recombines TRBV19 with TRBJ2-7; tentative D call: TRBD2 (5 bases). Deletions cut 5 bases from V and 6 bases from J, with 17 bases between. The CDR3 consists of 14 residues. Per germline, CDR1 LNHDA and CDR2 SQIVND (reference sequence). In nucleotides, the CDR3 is TGTGCCAGTAGTCCCCTAGAGGGTATGGGCGAGCAGTACTTC. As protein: CASSPLEGMGEQYF.

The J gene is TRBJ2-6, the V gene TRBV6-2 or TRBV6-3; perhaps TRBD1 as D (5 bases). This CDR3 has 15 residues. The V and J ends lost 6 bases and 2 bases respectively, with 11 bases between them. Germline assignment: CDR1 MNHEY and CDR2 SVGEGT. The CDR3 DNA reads TGTGCCAGCAGCCTATTAGGGGCTGGGGCCAACGTCCTGACTTTC. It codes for CASSLLGAGANVLTF.

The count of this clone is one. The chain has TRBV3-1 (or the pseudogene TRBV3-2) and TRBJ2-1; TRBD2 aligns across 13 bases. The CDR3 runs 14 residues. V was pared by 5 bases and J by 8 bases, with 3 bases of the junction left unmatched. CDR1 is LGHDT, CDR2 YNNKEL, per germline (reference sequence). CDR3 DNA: TGTGCCAGCAGCTGGACTAGCGGGGGCGATGAGCAGTTCTTC. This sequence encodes CASSWTSGGDEQFF.

The CDR3 DNA is TGTGCCAGCAGTGATGTCATGAACACTGAAGCTTTCTTT. Protein: CASSDVMNTEAFF. The chain links TRBV6-1 to TRBJ1-1, with D uncertain. V gave up 3 bases and J gave up 0 bases, with 5 bases separating them. CDR1 and CDR2 from the germline V gene are MNHNS and SASEGT. The CDR3 has 13 amino acids.

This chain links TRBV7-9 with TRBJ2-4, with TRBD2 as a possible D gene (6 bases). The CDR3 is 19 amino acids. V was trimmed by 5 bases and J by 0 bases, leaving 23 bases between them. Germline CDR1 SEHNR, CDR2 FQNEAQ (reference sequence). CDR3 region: CASSIYRDSIQLAKNIQYF. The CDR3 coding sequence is TGTGCCAGCAGCATCTACCGGGACTCCATACAACTAGCCAAAAACATTCAGTACTTC.

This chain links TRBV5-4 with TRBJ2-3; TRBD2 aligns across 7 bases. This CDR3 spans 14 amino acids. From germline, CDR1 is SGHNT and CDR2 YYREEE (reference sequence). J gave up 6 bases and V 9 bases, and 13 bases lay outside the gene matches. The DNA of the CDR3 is TGTGCCATCATCATCGGGGGGAGTATCGATACGCAGTATTTT. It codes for CAIIIGGSIDTQYF.

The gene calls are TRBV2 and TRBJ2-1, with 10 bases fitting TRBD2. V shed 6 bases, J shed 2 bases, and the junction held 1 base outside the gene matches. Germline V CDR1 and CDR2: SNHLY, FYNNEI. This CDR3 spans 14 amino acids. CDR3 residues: CASRLAGAYNEQFF. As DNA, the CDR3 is TGTGCCAGCAGGCTAGCGGGGGCCTACAATGAGCAGTTCTTC.